A single sample gave rise to the 12 T cell receptor beta chains below, sequenced in a study of T cell responses to AZD1222 COVID-19 vaccine. TCRdb keeps only in-frame clones here, not all; method: immunoSEQ multiplex PCR. The listing records around 140,000 clones. The sequencing sample was made of peripheral blood. The receptors stem from an adult in good health.

The chain couples TRBV30 to TRBJ1-1, with a possible D match to TRBD1 (5 bases). Germline CDR1 reads GTSNPN; CDR2 reads SVGIG (reference sequence). CDR3 length: 13 residues. The V gene lost 0 bases and the J gene lost 7 bases, with 12 bases spanning the gap. DNA for the CDR3: TGTGCCTGGAGTGTACTTAGCGACAGTGAAGCTTTCTTT. Translated, it gives CAWSVLSDSEAFF.

The chain is built from TRBV10-3 and TRBJ1-5; the D gene is possibly TRBD1 (6 bases). Deletions cut 4 bases from V and 4 bases from J, with 14 bases between. Germline CDR1 ENHRY, CDR2 SYGVKD. The CDR3 totals 15 residues. The CDR3 sequence is CAISGLGGANQPQHF. The CDR3 region has the DNA TGTGCCATCAGTGGGCTTGGGGGGGCGAATCAGCCCCAGCATTTT.

The rearrangement uses TRBV6-4 and TRBJ2-1, with 11 bases aligning to TRBD2. V lost 3 bases to trimming and J lost 8 bases; unmatched junction nucleotides: 3. CDR1 MRHNA and CDR2 SNTAGT come from the germline V gene. This CDR3 spans 14 amino acids. DNA for the CDR3: TGTGCCAGCAGTGAAAATAGCGGGGGGGATGAGCAGTTCTTC. As protein: CASSENSGGDEQFF.

This chain joins TRBV3-1 (or the pseudogene TRBV3-2) and TRBJ1-3; no firm D call. V was trimmed by 0 bases and J by 3 bases, leaving 9 bases between them. Germline CDR1 LGHDT, CDR2 YNNKEL (reference sequence). This CDR3 contains 15 residues. The CDR3 DNA sequence: TGTGCCAGCAGCCAAGAAATGGGTGGTGGAAACACCATATATTTT. It translates to CASSQEMGGGNTIYF.

V and J are TRBV5-6 and TRBJ1-2; D is ambiguous. Germline CDR1 reads SGHDT; CDR2 reads YYEEEE. V lost 4 bases and J 6 bases, leaving 25 bases between the germline ends. The CDR3 extends over 17 amino acids. The CDR3 bases are TGTGCCAGCAGCGCCTCTTTCTCCAATCTGGGGATACATGGCTACACCTTC. Translation: CASSASFSNLGIHGYTF.

The chain carries TRBV7-3 and TRBJ2-2; a possible D gene is TRBD2 (7 bases). Germline V gives CDR1 SGHTA, CDR2 FQGTGA. The length of the CDR3 is 16 residues. V was cut by 5 bases and J by 0 bases, with 13 bases left in between. The CDR3 coding sequence is TGTGCCAGCAGCGAGACAGGACTAGCGAACACCGGGGAGCTGTTTTTT. Residues: CASSETGLANTGELFF.

The V call is TRBV5-8, the J call TRBJ2-5; 11 bases are a match to TRBD2. The trim removed 4 bases at V and 4 bases at J, leaving 6 bases unmatched. The CDR3 length is 15 residues. Germline CDR1 is SGHTS and CDR2 is YDEGEE. The CDR3 here is CASSPGLAVGETQYF. The CDR3 DNA sequence: TGTGCCAGCAGCCCGGGACTAGCGGTTGGAGAGACCCAGTACTTC. The complete variable domain, with remaining parts taken from reference TRBV5-8 and TRBJ2-5, reads EAGVTQSPTHLIKTRGQQATLRCSPISGHTSVYWYQQALGLGLQFLLWYDEGEERNRGNFPPRFSGRQFPNYSSELNVNALELEDSALYLCASSPGLAVGETQYFGPGTRLLVL.

CDR3 nucleotides: TGTGCCAGTAGCAACAGGGAACCCTATGGCTACACCTTC. This codes for CASSNREPYGYTF. The V call is TRBV19, the J call TRBJ1-2; D is possibly TRBD1 (6 bases). Deletions cut 6 bases from V and 4 bases from J, with 12 bases between. CDR3 length equals 13 residues. Germline CDR1 is LNHDA and CDR2 is SQIVND (reference sequence).

The chain is built from TRBV29-1 and TRBJ1-3; no clear D gene. V lost 7 bases and J 4 bases, leaving 8 bases between the germline ends. This CDR3 is built from 11 residues. The germline V gene has CDR1 SQVTM and CDR2 ANQGSEA. The CDR3 spells CSAEGGNTIYF. CDR3 coding DNA: TGCAGCGCCGAAGGAGGAAACACCATATATTTT. Using reference TRBV29-1 and TRBJ1-3 for the parts outside the CDR3, the full variable domain is SAVISQKPSRDICQRGTSLTIQCQVDSQVTMMFWYRQQPGQSLTLIATANQGSEATYESGFVIDKFPISRPNLTFSTLTVSNMSPEDSSIYLCSAEGGNTIYFGEGSWLTVV.

This chain joins TRBV6-6 and TRBJ1-5; 7 bases align to TRBD1. CDR3 length: 14 residues. V lost 5 bases, J lost 6 bases, and 7 bases stayed unmatched. The germline gives CDR1 MNHNY, CDR2 SVGAGI (reference sequence). The CDR3 is CASSQTGDGQPQHF. The CDR3 DNA sequence: TGTGCCAGCAGTCAAACAGGGGACGGTCAGCCCCAGCATTTT.

This sequence joins TRBV11-1 and TRBJ2-4; 7 bases agree with TRBD1. J gave up 5 bases and V 2 bases, and 6 bases lay outside the gene matches. Germline CDR1 and CDR2: SGHAT and FQDESV (reference sequence). CDR3 length equals 15 residues. The CDR3 region is CASSLIGQGENIQYF. The CDR3 DNA is TGTGCCAGCAGCTTAATCGGGCAGGGGGAAAACATTCAGTACTTC.

J is TRBJ2-2 and V is TRBV23-1; 8 bases fit TRBD1. TRBV23-1 is an open reading frame whose function is uncertain. With 6 bases clipped from V and 3 bases from J, the junction kept 15 bases outside the gene matches. The CDR3 is made up of 18 amino acids. CDR3 sequence: CASRLPVQDREDTGELFF. The CDR3 DNA follows: TGCGCCAGCAGGCTTCCCGTTCAGGACAGGGAGGACACCGGGGAGCTGTTTTTT.